The next 3 T cell receptor beta chains were all read from a single sample in a study of CD8 T cells in ankylosing spondylitis. TCRdb re-analysed the 5' RACE reads in MiXCR, keeping a single row per CDR3 protein. There are 250,000 to 300,000 distinct CDR3 sequences in the sample; roughly 20% occur only once, and less than 9.5% lies in the top ten. Material for sequencing was blood, either unsorted or a sorted T cell fraction (not recorded which). The origin of the receptors is a male donor with ankylosing spondylitis or in good health (not recorded which).

V usage is TRBV15 and J usage is TRBJ2-7, with no clear D. The CDR3 spans 14 residues. Germline-derived CDR1 and CDR2 are LNHNV and YYDKDF (reference sequence). V lost 0 bases to trimming and J lost 3 bases, with 9 bases between them. The CDR3 protein is CATSRDLGLYEQYV. CDR3 nucleotides: TGTGCCACCAGCAGAGATTTAGGCCTCTACGAGCAGTACGTC.

This clonotype has only a few counts. This sequence joins TRBV9 and TRBJ2-1; D may correspond to TRBD1 or TRBD2 (5 bases each). Germline V gene data show CDR1 as SGDLS and CDR2 as YYNGEE. CDR3 size: 15 residues. V was shortened by 0 bases and J by 2 bases, with 9 bases between the two germline ends. The DNA for the CDR3 is TGTGCCAGCAGCGTAGGGGACGGGCCCTACAATGAGCAGTTCTTC. Translated, it gives CASSVGDGPYNEQFF.

This clonotype came up a few times. The chain carries TRBV12-3 or TRBV12-4 and TRBJ2-6; D gene ambiguous. The CDR3 is made up of 15 amino acids. V lost 6 bases and J 0 bases, leaving 9 bases between the germline ends. The CDR3 nucleotides read TGTGCCAGCAGCCCTTATCGCTCTGGGGCCAACGTCCTGACTTTC. Protein product: CASSPYRSGANVLTF.